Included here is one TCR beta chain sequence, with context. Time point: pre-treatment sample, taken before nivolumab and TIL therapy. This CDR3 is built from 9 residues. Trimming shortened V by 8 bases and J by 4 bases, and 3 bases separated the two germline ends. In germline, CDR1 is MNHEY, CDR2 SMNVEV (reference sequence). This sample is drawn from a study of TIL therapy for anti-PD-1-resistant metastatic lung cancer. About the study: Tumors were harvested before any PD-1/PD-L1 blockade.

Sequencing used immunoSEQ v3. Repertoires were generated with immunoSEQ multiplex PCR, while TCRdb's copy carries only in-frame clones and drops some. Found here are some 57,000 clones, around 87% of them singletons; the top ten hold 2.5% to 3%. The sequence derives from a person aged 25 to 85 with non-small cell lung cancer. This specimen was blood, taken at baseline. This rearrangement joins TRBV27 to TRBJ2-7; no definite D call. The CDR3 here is CASLYEQYF. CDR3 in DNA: TGTGCCAGCCTGTACGAGCAGTACTTC.